This T cell receptor (beta chain) was sequenced for a study of CD8+CD57+ T cells in acquired aplastic anemia. The authors sequenced patients whose flow cytometry had shown CD8+CD57+ cell expansion. Blood sampling was performed on the patients, and none of them had received therapy by then. The use of genomic DNA as template underpinned the TCR beta VDJ and CDR3 profiling. TCRdb reprocessed the reads with MiXCR, giving one entry per CDR3 protein. The sample includes roughly 200,000 distinct CDR3 sequences, about 62% of them seen just once. Points on this clonotype: The antigen remains unidentified.

General study findings and limits: Patients shared twenty-nine CD8+ CDR3 sequences with controls.

The sequenced material came from sorted CD4+, CD8+, or CD8+CD57+ T cells (not recorded which) from PBMCs. The TCR comes from a human donor with aplastic anemia.

CDR3 DNA: TGTGCCACCAGTGACTATGCGGCAGGCACCGGGGAGCTGTTTTTT. This gives the protein CATSDYAAGTGELFF. V and J are TRBV24-1 and TRBJ2-2; D call uncertain. CDR3 length: 15 residues. Looked up from germline, CDR1 is KGHDR and CDR2 is SFDVKD. V was shortened by 4 bases and J by 4 bases, with 12 bases between the two germline ends.